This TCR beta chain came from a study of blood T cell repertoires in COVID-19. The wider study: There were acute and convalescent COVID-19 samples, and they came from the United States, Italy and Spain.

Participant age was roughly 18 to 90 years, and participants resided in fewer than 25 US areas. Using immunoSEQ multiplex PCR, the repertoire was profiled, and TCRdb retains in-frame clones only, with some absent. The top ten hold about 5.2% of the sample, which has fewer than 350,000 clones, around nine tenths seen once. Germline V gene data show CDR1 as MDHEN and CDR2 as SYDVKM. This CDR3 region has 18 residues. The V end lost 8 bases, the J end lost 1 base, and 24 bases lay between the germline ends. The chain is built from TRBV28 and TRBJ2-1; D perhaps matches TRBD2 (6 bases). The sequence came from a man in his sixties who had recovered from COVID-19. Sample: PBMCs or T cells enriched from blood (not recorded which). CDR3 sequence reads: CASRTPGGYTASYNEQFF. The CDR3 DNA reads TGTGCCAGCCGGACACCCGGGGGATACACGGCGTCCTACAATGAGCAGTTCTTC.